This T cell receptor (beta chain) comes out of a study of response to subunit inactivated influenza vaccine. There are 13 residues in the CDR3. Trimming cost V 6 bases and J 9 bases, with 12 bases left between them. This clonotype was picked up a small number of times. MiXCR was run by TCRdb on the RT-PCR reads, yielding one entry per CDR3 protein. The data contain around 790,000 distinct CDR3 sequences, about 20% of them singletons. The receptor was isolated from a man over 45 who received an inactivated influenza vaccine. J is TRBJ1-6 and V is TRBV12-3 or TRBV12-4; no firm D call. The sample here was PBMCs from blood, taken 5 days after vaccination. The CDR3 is CASSRQLVSPLHF. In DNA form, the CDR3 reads TGTGCCAGCAGCCGGCAATTGGTTTCACCCCTCCACTTT.